This passage covers 10 T cell receptor beta chains from one sample sequenced in a study of T cells in Graves' hyperthyroidism and ophthalmopathy. Amplification of TCR beta CDR3 regions used RNA as the template. In the first-round RT-PCR of the TCR CDR3, the HTBI primer set was used. TCRdb independently ran MiXCR on the multiplex PCR reads; one entry per CDR3 protein. The table includes 370,000 or so distinct CDR3 sequences, around 25% detected once. The sequenced material came from blood. The origin of the receptors is a man in his fifties with Graves' hyperthyroidism.

The chain uses TRBV20-1 and TRBJ1-5; TRBD1 might be the D (6 bases). The CDR3 has 15 amino acids. V was clipped by 0 bases and J by 0 bases, with 9 bases between them. Germline V lookup: CDR1 DFQATT, CDR2 SNEGSKA (reference sequence). In DNA form, the CDR3 reads TGCAGTGCTAGAGAAACAGGGCTTAGCAATCAGCCCCAGCATTTT. Translating gives CSARETGLSNQPQHF.

The J gene is TRBJ2-1, the V gene TRBV30, with 7 bases that match TRBD1. J lost 4 bases, V lost 1 base, and 4 bases had no gene match. There are 14 residues in the CDR3. CDR1 is GTSNPN and CDR2 is SVGIG in the germline V gene (reference sequence). CDR3 sequence: CAWSGGQPYNEQFF. The CDR3 DNA is TGTGCCTGGAGTGGGGGACAGCCATACAATGAGCAGTTCTTC.

This clonotype was counted ten times or more. At one end, the junction sequence differs from germline, possibly due to a read error. This chain links TRBV5-1 with TRBJ1-1; 8 nucleotides agree with TRBD1. The germline CDR1 and CDR2 sequences are SGHRS and YFSETQ. The CDR3 extends over 13 amino acids. Here the CDR3 DNA reads TGTGCCAGCTCACTCGACAGGGGTACTGAAGCTTTCTTT. This encodes CASSLDRGTEAFF.

J is TRBJ2-1 and V is TRBV7-8; D perhaps matches TRBD1 (6 bases). V was trimmed by 1 base and J by 3 bases, leaving 19 bases between them. CDR3 size: 18 residues. Germline CDR1 and CDR2: SGHVS and FQNEAQ. In DNA, the CDR3 is TGTGCCAGCAGCTTAGGTACGCTGGGACAAGGAGTCTACAATGAGCAGTTCTTC. It encodes CASSLGTLGQGVYNEQFF. Drawing the rest from reference TRBV7-8 and TRBJ2-1, the complete variable domain is GAGVSQSPRYKVAKRGQDVALRCDPISGHVSLFWYQQALGQGPEFLTYFQNEAQLDKSGLPSDRFFAERPEGSVSTLKIQRTQQEDSAVYLCASSLGTLGQGVYNEQFFGPGTRLTVL.

This rearrangement joins TRBV28 to TRBJ1-1, with D tentatively TRBD1 (5 bases). Germline lookup yields CDR1 MDHEN and CDR2 SYDVKM. The CDR3 has 14 amino acids. V lost 7 bases, J lost 5 bases, and 17 bases lay in between. CDR3 sequence: CASNLVSKGTEAFF. In nucleotides, the CDR3 is TGTGCCAGCAACCTCGTGTCAAAGGGGACTGAAGCTTTCTTT.

There are a few counts of this clonotype. The CDR3 region has the DNA TGTGCCAGCAGCCCGGGACAGGTCCAGGGGGATGAGCAGTTCTTC. It specifies CASSPGQVQGDEQFF. The V and J genes are TRBV7-9 and TRBJ2-1; 8 bases are shared with TRBD1. After removal of 5 bases from V and 8 bases from J, the junction contained 11 bases not matched to a gene. The CDR3 spans 15 residues. CDR1 is SEHNR, CDR2 FQNEAQ, per germline (reference sequence).

The chain is built from TRBV3-1 and TRBJ2-7; 8 bases map to TRBD2. In germline, CDR1 is LGHDT, CDR2 YNNKEL (reference sequence). Trimming at V came to 4 bases and at J to 5 bases, leaving 10 bases not matched to a gene. The CDR3 length is 15 residues. This CDR3 reads CASSRTSQAGDEQYF. The CDR3 nucleotides are TGTGCCAGCAGCCGAACCTCACAAGCGGGAGACGAGCAGTACTTC.

This clonotype has at least ten counts. The J gene is TRBJ2-7, the V gene TRBV7-6, with 7 bases identical to TRBD1. The CDR3 is made up of 16 amino acids. J was trimmed by 3 bases and V by 6 bases; bases with no gene match: 14. Per germline, CDR1 SGHVS and CDR2 FNYEAQ. CDR3 sequence reads: CASRLSHRGCGYEQYF. CDR3 sequence (DNA): TGTGCCAGCAGATTAAGCCACAGGGGATGCGGCTACGAGCAGTACTTC.

This CDR3 reads CASSEEARGQYF. DNA of the CDR3: TGTGCCAGCAGTGAAGAGGCTAGGGGGCAGTACTTC. The V and J genes are TRBV2 and TRBJ2-7; D perhaps matches TRBD1 (5 bases). The germline V gene encodes CDR1 SNHLY and CDR2 FYNNEI. Deletions cut 1 base from V and 9 bases from J, with 10 bases between. CDR3 length: 12 amino acids.

The V gene is TRBV30, the J gene TRBJ2-5; TRBD2 matches 10 bases. The CDR3 sequence is 14 residues long. Per germline, CDR1 GTSNPN and CDR2 SVGIG (reference sequence). This chain's CDR3 is CARSSGSFQETQYF. DNA of the CDR3: TGTGCTCGATCTAGCGGGAGCTTCCAAGAGACCCAGTACTTC.